The clone carrying this T cell receptor beta chain was counted at least ten times. Amplified TCR beta CDR3 regions came from RNA transcripts. First-round RT-PCR with HTBI primers amplified the TCR CDR3 region. TCRdb re-called the multiplex PCR reads with MiXCR, one entry per CDR3 protein. The sample shows about 360,000 distinct CDR3 sequences, less than 15% of them seen only once. The sample is drawn from a study of T cells in Graves' hyperthyroidism and ophthalmopathy. Germline V gene lookup returns CDR1 LNHNV and CDR2 YYDKDF (reference sequence). The V and J ends lost 1 base and 5 bases, in that order; junction bases with no gene match: 10. The CDR3 has 16 residues.

Sequencing input: blood. The chain couples TRBV15 to TRBJ2-5, with TRBD1 matching 7 bases. The clonotype comes from a woman aged 18-30 years with Graves' hyperthyroidism. The CDR3 DNA reads as TGTGCCACCAGCAGAGCTTCGACAGGGTTGGGGGAGACCCAGTACTTC. Its translation is CATSRASTGLGETQYF. Full variable domain (outside the CDR3, taken from reference TRBV15 and TRBJ2-5): DAMVIQNPRYQVTQFGKPVTLSCSQTLNHNVMYWYQQKSSQAPKLLFHYYDKDFNNEADTPDNFQSRRPNTSFCFLDIRSPGLGDTAMYLCATSRASTGLGETQYFGPGTRLLVL.